These T cell receptor beta chains were read from a single sample in a study of T cell repertoires in ileal Crohn's disease. Some clones are missing from TCRdb's copy, which holds only in-frame ones; the method was immunoSEQ multiplex PCR. The profile covers about 12,000 clones, with 65% to 80% appearing a single time and approximately 8% taken by the ten largest. The sample was ileal tissue. These receptor sequences come from an adult with Crohn's disease. CDR3s include the opening cysteine and the closing phenylalanine or tryptophan. D genes are given only for firm matches. Expanded clones get a size class; other rows say once, few or many, or leave the size out.

d_gene	j_gene	v_gene	abundance	CDR3nt	CDR3aa
NA	TRBJ2-7	TRBV4-2	few	TGTGCCAGCAGCCAAGACCCGGTGGACTCCTACGAGCAGTACTTC	CASSQDPVDSYEQYF
NA	TRBJ2-1	TRBV21-1	NA	TGTGCCAGCAGCAAAGGGCACAGGGTCTACAATGAGCAGTTCTTC	CASSKGHRVYNEQFF
TRBD1	TRBJ2-5	TRBV2	NA	TGTGCCAGCAGGGCTGGGACAGGGGGCGAGACCCAGTACTTC	CASRAGTGGETQYF
TRBD1	TRBJ1-3	TRBV5-4	NA	TGTGCCAGCAGCTCCGGGACAGGGGTCGGAAACACCATATATTTT	CASSSGTGVGNTIYF
NA	TRBJ1-3	TRBV5-1	NA	TGCGCCAGCAGCTTGCCCGAGGGGCTCGGAAACACCATATATTTT	CASSLPEGLGNTIYF
NA	TRBJ1-2	TRBV2	few	TGTGCCAGCAGCCTCGGGGTGTTGAGTGGCTACACCTTC	CASSLGVLSGYTF
NA	TRBJ2-5	TRBV4-2	NA	TGTGCCAGCAGCTTCTCTGGGGGAGGAGAGACCCAGTACTTC	CASSFSGGGETQYF
NA	TRBJ1-3	TRBV25-1	NA	TGTGCCAGCAGTGAATCCGCGGGGAGGTCTGGAAACACCATATATTTT	CASSESAGRSGNTIYF
TRBD1	TRBJ1-4	TRBV5-1	once	TGCGCCAGCAGCCACGGGACAGGAGTAGGGGAAAAACTGTTTTTT	CASSHGTGVGEKLFF
NA	TRBJ1-2	TRBV7-9	once	TGTGCCAGCAGCTCGGTGATCTATGACTACACCTTC	CASSSVIYDYTF
NA	TRBJ2-1	TRBV6-5	NA	TGTGCCAGCAGTTACCGTAAGCTCCACAATGAGCAGTTCTTC	CASSYRKLHNEQFF
NA	TRBJ1-2	TRBV11-2	NA	TGTGCCAGCAGCTTACTAGGGGATGGCTACACCTTC	CASSLLGDGYTF
TRBD1	TRBJ2-1	TRBV30	NA	TGTGCCTGGAGTGAGGGGACAGGGGGGTCGGATGAGCAGTTCTTC	CAWSEGTGGSDEQFF
NA	TRBJ2-7	TRBV18	NA	TGTGCCAGCTCCCCACGGGGGACGAAATACGAGCAGTACTTC	CASSPRGTKYEQYF
NA	TRBJ1-1	TRBV19	NA	TGTGCCAGTAGATCTTCCCCGAACACTGAAGCTTTCTTT	CASRSSPNTEAFF
NA	TRBJ2-5	TRBV25-1	NA	TGTGCCAGCAGTGAATCCCCCGGAGGGGCCAGTGGGGAGACCCAGTACTTC	CASSESPGGASGETQYF
TRBD1	TRBJ1-2	TRBV19	NA	TGTGCCATCTCTTTGGGGACAGGGGCACCCTATGGCTACACCTTC	CAISLGTGAPYGYTF
NA	TRBJ1-1	TRBV6-6	NA	TGTGCCAGCAGTTCGAGACAGGACGGGAACACTGAAGCTTTCTTT	CASSSRQDGNTEAFF
TRBD1	TRBJ2-3	TRBV10-2	few	TGCGCCAGCAGAAATCAGGGGGCTGGAGATACGCAGTATTTT	CASRNQGAGDTQYF
NA	TRBJ1-1	TRBV19	NA	TGTGCCAGTATCGCAACCGGGGCCATGAACACTGAAGCTTTCTTT	CASIATGAMNTEAFF
TRBD2	TRBJ2-7	TRBV11-2	NA	TGTGCCAGCAGCCGGGGACTAGCGGGGGCACTAGGGGAGCAGTACTTC	CASSRGLAGALGEQYF
NA	TRBJ1-6	TRBV5-1	NA	TGCGCCAGCAGGGACAGCCGTCATTCACCCCTCCACTTT	CASRDSRHSPLHF
TRBD1	TRBJ1-3	TRBV5-4	NA	TGTGCCAGCAGCTCAGGACAGGGACTCTCTGGAAACACCATATATTTT	CASSSGQGLSGNTIYF
NA	TRBJ2-1	TRBV5-4	NA	TGTGCCAGCAGCTGGGACGCGAATGAGCAGTTCTTC	CASSWDANEQFF
TRBD1	TRBJ2-7	TRBV2	few	TGTGCCAGCACCGGGACAGGGTCGGGTGAGCAGTACTTC	CASTGTGSGEQYF
NA	TRBJ2-2	TRBV19	NA	TGTGCCAGTGGTAATCATACGGGGCGACGGAACACCGGGGAGCTGTTTTTT	CASGNHTGRRNTGELFF
TRBD1	TRBJ2-5	TRBV7-9	once	TGTGCCAGCAGCGACAGGGTTATCCCAGAGACCCAGTACTTC	CASSDRVIPETQYF
NA	TRBJ1-1	TRBV7-3	NA	TGTGCCAGCAGCCCCAAGGCGGGGAACACTGAAGCTTTCTTT	CASSPKAGNTEAFF
TRBD1	TRBJ2-1	TRBV4-1	NA	TGCGCCAGCAGCCTCGAGGGGGCCCAAGGGGAGCAGTTCTTC	CASSLEGAQGEQFF
TRBD2	TRBJ2-5	TRBV9	NA	TGTGCCAGCAGCGTAGGTAGCGGGGGCGGGATAGAGACCCAGTACTTC	CASSVGSGGGIETQYF
NA	TRBJ1-5	TRBV28	few	TGTGCCAGCATCATAGAGAGTGCGGATAGCAATCAGCCCCAGCATTTT	CASIIESADSNQPQHF
NA	TRBJ1-2	TRBV28	few	TGTGCCAGCAGTTTACTGGGACACAACTATTATGGCTACACCTTC	CASSLLGHNYYGYTF
NA	TRBJ2-1	TRBV4-1	NA	TGCGCCAGCAGCCAAGAAAGGCGCCAGTTCTTC	CASSQERRQFF
NA	TRBJ1-2	TRBV5-6	NA	TGTGCCAGCAGCTTGGGACACCATGCTAACTATGGCTACACCTTC	CASSLGHHANYGYTF
NA	TRBJ1-5	TRBV28	NA	TGTGCCAGCAGGGGGGCAGGGTTTCCTCAGCCCCAGCATTTT	CASRGAGFPQPQHF
NA	TRBJ2-3	TRBV5-1	NA	TGCGCCAGCAGCTTGGATCGGCGGGTAGATACGCAGTATTTT	CASSLDRRVDTQYF
NA	TRBJ2-2	TRBV27	NA	TGTGCCAGCAGACCCGGGGGGCCGGGCACCGGGGAGCTGTTTTTT	CASRPGGPGTGELFF
NA	TRBJ2-7	TRBV4-2	NA	TGTGCCAGCAGCCAATCTTTGGGGGGGCCCTCCTACGAGCAGTACTTC	CASSQSLGGPSYEQYF
TRBD2	TRBJ2-3	TRBV27	NA	TGTGCCAGCACCCGACTAGCGGGGGGCACAGATACGCAGTATTTT	CASTRLAGGTDTQYF
NA	TRBJ1-4	TRBV18	NA	TGTGCCAGCTCACCTCGAGAAAGGGAAAAACTGTTTTTT	CASSPREREKLFF
NA	TRBJ2-7	TRBV29-1	NA	TGCAGCGTTTTTCCAATCAGGGCCCCCTACGAGCAGTACTTC	CSVFPIRAPYEQYF
NA	TRBJ2-7	TRBV6-1	few	TGTGCCAGCAGTGAAGGTCCCGCCTACGAGCAGTACTTC	CASSEGPAYEQYF
TRBD1	TRBJ1-4	TRBV10-3	NA	TGTGCCATCAGGGACAGGCCTAATGAAAAACTGTTTTTT	CAIRDRPNEKLFF
TRBD2	TRBJ2-3	TRBV5-1	NA	TGCGCCAGCCGATCAACGGGGGGGCTGTCAGATACGCAGTATTTT	CASRSTGGLSDTQYF
NA	TRBJ2-1	TRBV6-6	NA	TGTGCCAGCAGTTACGACAGGTTCGAGGTCAATGAGCAGTTCTTC	CASSYDRFEVNEQFF
NA	TRBJ2-1	TRBV29-1	NA	TGCAGCGTTGAAGATCAGGGGGGACTCTCCTACAATGAGCAGTTCTTC	CSVEDQGGLSYNEQFF
TRBD1	TRBJ1-2	TRBV5-1	NA	TGCGCCAGCAGCTTGGCCGGACAGGGGTCCTATGGCTACACCTTC	CASSLAGQGSYGYTF
NA	TRBJ2-7	TRBV18	NA	TGTGCCAGCTCTCCTGGGACGGCGAGCTCCTACGAGCAGTACTTC	CASSPGTASSYEQYF